The next 19 T cell receptor beta chains were all read from a single sample in a study of CD8 T cells in ankylosing spondylitis. TCRdb passed the 5' RACE reads through MiXCR, listing each CDR3 protein once. The table includes more than 650,000 distinct CDR3 sequences, 10% to 15% detected once. Their specific antigens are unknown. Study-wide findings and caveats: A TCR beta motif of 8 or 9 highly homologous variants appeared characteristic of ankylosing spondylitis blood.

Material: blood, either unsorted or a sorted T cell fraction (not recorded which). The receptors originated from a male donor with ankylosing spondylitis.

This chain joins TRBV2 and TRBJ2-7, with 7 bases lining up with TRBD1. V lost 3 bases and J lost 5; bases outside the gene matches: 7. The CDR3 has 14 amino acids. Germline V gives CDR1 SNHLY, CDR2 FYNNEI. This CDR3 reads CASSEHRGDDEQYF. CDR3 coding DNA: TGTGCCAGCAGTGAGCACAGGGGTGATGACGAGCAGTACTTC. The complete variable domain, with remaining parts taken from reference TRBV2 and TRBJ2-7, reads EPEVTQTPSHQVTQMGQEVILRCVPISNHLYFYWYRQILGQKVEFLVSFYNNEISEKSEIFDDQFSVERPDGSNFTLKIRSTKLEDSAMYFCASSEHRGDDEQYFGPGTRLTVT.

The rearrangement uses TRBV4-1 and TRBJ1-1; D is undetermined. CDR1 is MGHRA, CDR2 YSYEKL, per germline. Trimming shortened V by 4 bases and J by 10 bases, and 16 bases separated the two germline ends. The CDR3 contains 13 residues. CDR3 nucleotide sequence: TGCGCCAGCAGCCGAGAGATTGTTGTGTCAGCTTTCTTT. Translating it yields CASSREIVVSAFF.

This clonotype was detected ten times or more. The chain joins TRBV20-1 to TRBJ2-2, with 10 bases lining up with TRBD2. With V trimmed by 1 base and J by 9 bases, 11 bases remained unmatched. This CDR3 has 16 amino acids. CDR1 DFQATT and CDR2 SNEGSKA come from the germline V gene (reference sequence). The CDR3 region has the DNA TGCAGTGCTAGAGGCGGGACTAGCGCCCTGGGGAGGGAGCTGTTTTTT. Protein sequence: CSARGGTSALGRELFF.

V is TRBV27 and J is TRBJ2-3, with D possibly being TRBD1 (6 bases). This CDR3 has 17 residues. The germline V and J ends were trimmed by 7 bases and 6 bases, with 26 bases remaining between them. CDR1 is MNHEY, CDR2 SMNVEV, per germline (reference sequence). As DNA, the CDR3 is TGTGCCAGCAAGATCTATGCCGGGACACAGTTCGCGGATACGCAGTATTTT. It encodes CASKIYAGTQFADTQYF.

This clonotype was recorded a few times. This chain uses TRBV20-1 with TRBJ1-1; D not certain. The germline V gene has CDR1 DFQATT and CDR2 SNEGSKA (reference sequence). V shed 5 bases and J shed 6 bases, with 7 bases lying between them. The CDR3 runs to 10 residues. Here the CDR3 DNA reads TGCAGTGCTCAACGATCTGAAGCTTTCTTT. Translated, it gives CSAQRSEAFF.

This clonotype was recorded a few times. The rearrangement uses TRBV7-6 and TRBJ2-5; no firm D call. This CDR3 contains 15 residues. Germline values: CDR1 SGHVS, CDR2 FNYEAQ. Between the trimmed V and J ends, which lost 2 bases and 4 bases, there was a span of 14 bases. CDR3 DNA: TGTGCCAGCAGCTTAATTAGTGGGCCGGCAGAGACCCAGTACTTC. This encodes CASSLISGPAETQYF.

The rearrangement links TRBV5-1 to TRBJ1-5; 7 nucleotides agree with TRBD1. Trimming took 4 bases from V and 8 from J; bases not matched to a gene: 6. Germline V gives CDR1 SGHRS, CDR2 YFSETQ. The CDR3 is 13 residues long. This CDR3 reads CASSLDRYEPQHF. The CDR3 region has the DNA TGCGCCAGCAGCCTGGACAGGTATGAGCCCCAGCATTTT.

There are a few counts of this clonotype. The chain employs TRBV7-2 and TRBJ2-5, with 8 nucleotides matching TRBD2. CDR3 size: 16 residues. The V gene's germline CDR1 is SGHTA and CDR2 FQGNSA. Trimming at V came to 1 base and at J to 5 bases, leaving 9 bases not matched to a gene. CDR3 coding DNA: TGTGCCAGCAGCTTAGGTCCAGCGGGAGTCGACGAGACCCAGTACTTC. Protein: CASSLGPAGVDETQYF.

In this sample, this clonotype turned up many times. The chain links TRBV5-5 to TRBJ2-7; TRBD2 is a possible D gene (7 bases). Per germline, CDR1 SGHKS and CDR2 YYEKEE (reference sequence). V was pared by 4 bases and J by 0 bases, with 14 bases between. There are 15 residues in the CDR3. The CDR3 sequence is CASSLRGAYSYEQYF. In DNA form, the CDR3 reads TGTGCCAGCAGCCTACGGGGGGCCTACTCCTACGAGCAGTACTTC.

The chain recombines TRBV18 with TRBJ1-5; 10 positions agree with TRBD1. Trimming at V came to 0 bases and at J to 4 bases, leaving 12 bases not matched to a gene. CDR1 is KGHSH, CDR2 LQKENI, per germline. This CDR3 comprises 19 residues. The CDR3 region is CASSPPRDRGNFRNQPQHF. In DNA form, the CDR3 reads TGTGCCAGCTCACCACCTAGGGACAGGGGAAATTTTAGGAATCAGCCCCAGCATTTT.

This clonotype was observed at least ten times. The genes are TRBV29-1 and TRBJ2-3; 9 bases line up with TRBD2. V lost 6 bases to trimming and J lost 0 bases; unmatched junction nucleotides: 4. CDR1 and CDR2 from the germline V gene are SQVTM and ANQGSEA. This CDR3 region has 14 residues. CDR3 protein: CSVATSGSTDTQYF. Here the CDR3 DNA reads TGCAGCGTAGCCACTAGCGGGAGCACAGATACGCAGTATTTT.

The chain combines TRBV3-1 with TRBJ2-5, with 7 bases fitting TRBD1. Trimming cost V 4 bases and J 1 base; bases outside gene matches: 3. From germline, CDR1 is LGHDT and CDR2 YNNKEL (reference sequence). The CDR3 totals 14 residues. The CDR3, as DNA: TGTGCCAGCAGCCCCAGGGGGATCCAAGAGACCCAGTACTTC. It translates to CASSPRGIQETQYF.

V and J are TRBV20-1 and TRBJ2-2; D is perhaps TRBD1 (5 bases). The CDR3 contains 17 residues. Germline assignment: CDR1 DFQATT and CDR2 SNEGSKA (reference sequence). With 1 base removed from V and 4 bases from J, the gap between germline ends came to 19 bases. In DNA form, the CDR3 reads TGCAGTGCTAGAGGCAGGCCACAACGGCAGGGCACCGGGGAGCTGTTTTTT. As protein: CSARGRPQRQGTGELFF.

Only a few counts were recorded for this clonotype. This chain uses TRBV7-2 with TRBJ2-3; 7 positions match TRBD2. Germline lookup yields CDR1 SGHTA and CDR2 FQGNSA. The CDR3 is 16 amino acids. The junction had 11 bases not matched to a gene; V was cut back by 5 bases and J by 3 bases. CDR3 protein: CASSPGGAGLTDTQYF. The CDR3 coding sequence is TGTGCCAGCAGCCCCGGCGGAGCGGGATTGACAGATACGCAGTATTTT.

This clonotype was detected ten times or more. This rearrangement joins TRBV27 to TRBJ1-2; 10 bases map to TRBD1. The trim removed 4 bases at V and 8 bases at J, leaving 4 bases unmatched. The length of the CDR3 is 13 residues. Germline values: CDR1 MNHEY, CDR2 SMNVEV (reference sequence). The CDR3 DNA is TGTGCCAGCAGTTCAAGGGGACAGGGGGGCTACACCTTC. Translated: CASSSRGQGGYTF.

In its sample, this clonotype was seen a few times. The rearrangement links TRBV20-1 to TRBJ1-3; D is unclear. V lost 0 bases, J lost 8 bases, and 5 bases lay in between. This CDR3 has 11 amino acids. The germline gives CDR1 DFQATT, CDR2 SNEGSKA (reference sequence). The CDR3 is CSARDRYTIYF. Written as DNA, the CDR3 is TGCAGTGCTAGAGATCGATACACCATATATTTT.

There are a few counts of this clonotype. V is TRBV20-1 and J is TRBJ2-1, with D perhaps matching TRBD2 (5 bases). Trimming pared 1 base from V and 1 base from J, leaving 14 bases between. This CDR3 is built from 16 residues. Germline loops: CDR1 DFQATT, CDR2 SNEGSKA (reference sequence). The CDR3 DNA reads as TGCAGTGCTAGAGCTCGGAGCGGAAAATCCTACAATGAGCAGTTCTTC. This sequence encodes CSARARSGKSYNEQFF.

This clonotype was counted between two and nine times. The chain employs TRBV19 and TRBJ2-1; the D is unclear. V shed 6 bases and J shed 3 bases, with 18 bases lying between them. Germline V gives CDR1 LNHDA, CDR2 SQIVND (reference sequence). The CDR3 runs 16 residues. The DNA for the CDR3 is TGTGCCAGTAGCTTTTTACAGACAACCTTCTACAATGAGCAGTTCTTC. This encodes CASSFLQTTFYNEQFF.

This clonotype was observed at least ten times. The chain has TRBV24-1 and TRBJ1-1; 10 bases match TRBD1. From germline, CDR1 is KGHDR and CDR2 SFDVKD. V dropped 2 bases and J dropped 8; count of bases not matched to a gene: 10. This CDR3 spans 16 amino acids. The CDR3: CATSDSRQGAIGEAFF. The DNA for the CDR3 is TGTGCCACCAGTGATTCGAGACAGGGGGCAATAGGAGAAGCTTTCTTT.